This TCR beta chain was recorded in a study of regulatory T cells in long-lasting Graves disease. Building the TCR beta libraries relied on iRepertoire HTBI primers, and CDR3 regions underwent Arm-PCR. TCRdb re-called the multiplex PCR reads through MiXCR, storing one row per CDR3 protein. This table has 520,000 or so distinct CDR3 sequences, more than 10% appearing once. The CDR3 spans 15 residues. V lost 5 bases to trimming and J lost 4 bases; unmatched junction nucleotides: 5. The V gene's germline CDR1 is SGHAT and CDR2 FQNNGV. Many counts were recorded for this clonotype. Time point denoted: newly diagnosed GD, antithyroid drugs for less than 3 months. PBMCs provided the RNA from which the TCR library was made. The patients included were those that came from an endocrinology department in Xi'an, China. These same records also appear under a second study, on T cells in Graves' hyperthyroidism and ophthalmopathy. As reported in that work: Stable hyperthyroidism: no ophthalmopathy progression over 18 months of follow-up.

The sample was peripheral blood mononuclear cells (PBMCs), taken at new diagnosis, from a patient treated with antithyroid drugs. The rearrangement uses TRBV11-2 and TRBJ2-2; TRBD1 matches at 9 bases. The TCR sequence derives from a woman in her thirties with Graves disease. The CDR3 protein is CASSRTGEITGELFF. The DNA for the CDR3 is TGTGCCAGCAGCCGGACAGGGGAGATCACCGGGGAGCTGTTTTTT.